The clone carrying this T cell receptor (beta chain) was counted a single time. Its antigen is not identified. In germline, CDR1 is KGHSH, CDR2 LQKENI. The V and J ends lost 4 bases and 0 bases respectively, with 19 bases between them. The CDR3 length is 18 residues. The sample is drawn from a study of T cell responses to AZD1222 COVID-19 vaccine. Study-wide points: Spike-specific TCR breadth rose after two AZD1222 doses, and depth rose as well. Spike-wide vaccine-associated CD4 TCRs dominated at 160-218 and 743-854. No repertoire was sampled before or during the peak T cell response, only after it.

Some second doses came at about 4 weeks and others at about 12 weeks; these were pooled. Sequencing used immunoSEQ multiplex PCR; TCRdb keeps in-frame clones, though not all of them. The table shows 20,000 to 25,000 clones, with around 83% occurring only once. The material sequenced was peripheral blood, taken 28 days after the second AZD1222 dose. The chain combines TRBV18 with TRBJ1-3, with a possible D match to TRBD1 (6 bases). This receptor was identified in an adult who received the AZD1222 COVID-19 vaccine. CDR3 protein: CASSQSVETGPSGNTIYF. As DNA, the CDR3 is TGTGCCAGCTCACAATCGGTGGAGACAGGACCCTCTGGAAACACCATATATTTT.